The rows below give T cell receptor beta chains drawn from one sample of a study of shared clonotypes between healthy human individuals. Assay: immunoSEQ multiplex PCR; the TCRdb copy retains only in-frame clones and omits some. The sample has more than 2,000,000 clones, approximately 92% seen once. Specimen: naive CD4+ T cells sorted from blood. These receptors came from a young man in good health. Both conserved end residues are part of each CDR3. The order of the fields is CDR3 length, V gene, clone size, J gene, D gene, CDR3 protein, CDR3 DNA. The D gene is left open where the match is weak. Clone size is stated in some rows and not others, as once, few, many or a class when expanded.

CDR3 length: 11
V gene: TRBV7-9
clone size: NA
J gene: TRBJ2-5
D gene: NA
CDR3 protein: CASSMQETQYF
CDR3 DNA: TGTGCCAGCAGCATGCAAGAGACCCAGTACTTC

CDR3 length: 13
V gene: TRBV9
clone size: few
J gene: TRBJ1-1
D gene: TRBD1
CDR3 protein: CASSGQGNTEAFF
CDR3 DNA: TGTGCCAGCAGCGGACAGGGGAACACTGAAGCTTTCTTT

CDR3 length: 15
V gene: TRBV2
clone size: NA
J gene: TRBJ1-2
D gene: NA
CDR3 protein: CASSEVPVTGYGYTF
CDR3 DNA: TGTGCCAGCAGTGAAGTGCCTGTTACCGGTTATGGCTACACCTTC

CDR3 length: 15
V gene: TRBV28
clone size: NA
J gene: TRBJ2-3
D gene: NA
CDR3 protein: CASSLSGGGTDTQYF
CDR3 DNA: TGTGCCAGCAGTTTATCAGGGGGGGGTACAGATACGCAGTATTTT

CDR3 length: 15
V gene: TRBV30
clone size: NA
J gene: TRBJ1-1
D gene: NA
CDR3 protein: CAWMAPGPGGTEAFF
CDR3 DNA: TGTGCCTGGATGGCCCCCGGGCCCGGCGGCACTGAAGCTTTCTTT

CDR3 length: 11
V gene: TRBV6-5
clone size: NA
J gene: TRBJ1-2
D gene: NA
CDR3 protein: CASTDGGLETF
CDR3 DNA: TGTGCCAGCACCGACGGGGGTCTTGAGACCTTC

CDR3 length: 14
V gene: TRBV30
clone size: NA
J gene: TRBJ2-3
D gene: NA
CDR3 protein: CAWSVSSGPDTQYF
CDR3 DNA: TGTGCCTGGAGTGTTTCGTCCGGCCCAGATACGCAGTATTTT

CDR3 length: 13
V gene: TRBV7-2
clone size: NA
J gene: TRBJ2-7
D gene: NA
CDR3 protein: CASSLAYSYEQYF
CDR3 DNA: TGTGCCAGCAGCTTAGCCTACAGCTACGAGCAGTACTTC

CDR3 length: 14
V gene: TRBV2
clone size: NA
J gene: TRBJ2-3
D gene: TRBD2
CDR3 protein: CASRAGGSTDTQYF
CDR3 DNA: TGTGCCAGCAGAGCGGGGGGGAGCACAGATACGCAGTATTTT

CDR3 length: 16
V gene: TRBV18
clone size: NA
J gene: TRBJ2-1
D gene: TRBD2
CDR3 protein: CASSPTAAAGVGEQFF
CDR3 DNA: TGTGCCAGCTCACCAACGGCAGCCGCGGGGGTAGGTGAGCAGTTCTTC

CDR3 length: 14
V gene: TRBV29-1
clone size: few
J gene: TRBJ1-1
D gene: NA
CDR3 protein: CSVEDRSRNTEAFF
CDR3 DNA: TGCAGCGTTGAAGATCGCAGCAGGAACACTGAAGCTTTCTTT

CDR3 length: 14
V gene: TRBV14
clone size: NA
J gene: TRBJ2-3
D gene: NA
CDR3 protein: CASSQGGPPNTQYF
CDR3 DNA: TGTGCCAGCAGCCAAGGTGGACCACCCAATACGCAGTATTTT

CDR3 length: 14
V gene: TRBV10-3
clone size: NA
J gene: TRBJ1-3
D gene: NA
CDR3 protein: CAISTAFSGNTIYF
CDR3 DNA: TGTGCCATCAGTACAGCTTTCTCTGGAAACACCATATATTTT

CDR3 length: 15
V gene: TRBV19
clone size: NA
J gene: TRBJ2-1
D gene: NA
CDR3 protein: CASSIVPGVYNEQFF
CDR3 DNA: TGTGCCAGTTCAATAGTCCCGGGCGTTTACAATGAGCAGTTCTTC

CDR3 length: 13
V gene: TRBV11-3
clone size: NA
J gene: TRBJ2-2
D gene: TRBD1
CDR3 protein: CASGTGNTGELFF
CDR3 DNA: TGTGCCTCCGGGACAGGGAACACCGGGGAGCTGTTTTTT

CDR3 length: 13
V gene: TRBV15
clone size: NA
J gene: TRBJ2-1
D gene: NA
CDR3 protein: CATSRGLDNEQFF
CDR3 DNA: TGTGCCACCAGCAGGGGGCTAGACAATGAGCAGTTCTTC

CDR3 length: 15
V gene: TRBV5-1
clone size: NA
J gene: TRBJ2-1
D gene: NA
CDR3 protein: CASSLGGSSYNEQFF
CDR3 DNA: TGCGCCAGCAGCTTAGGGGGGAGCTCCTACAATGAGCAGTTCTTC

CDR3 length: 13
V gene: TRBV7-3
clone size: NA
J gene: TRBJ1-5
D gene: NA
CDR3 protein: CASSDNSNQPQHF
CDR3 DNA: TGTGCCAGCAGCGATAATAGCAATCAGCCCCAGCATTTT

CDR3 length: 17
V gene: TRBV11-1
clone size: NA
J gene: TRBJ1-2
D gene: TRBD1
CDR3 protein: CASSLPGQGFLEDGYTF
CDR3 DNA: TGTGCCAGCAGCTTGCCGGGACAGGGGTTTTTGGAGGATGGCTACACCTTC

CDR3 length: 15
V gene: TRBV7-9
clone size: NA
J gene: TRBJ1-1
D gene: TRBD1
CDR3 protein: CASSGTLTGGTEAFF
CDR3 DNA: TGTGCCAGCAGCGGAACTTTGACAGGGGGCACTGAAGCTTTCTTT

CDR3 length: 13
V gene: TRBV7-9
clone size: NA
J gene: TRBJ1-1
D gene: NA
CDR3 protein: CASSLPSSTEAFF
CDR3 DNA: TGTGCCAGCAGCTTGCCCTCCAGCACTGAAGCTTTCTTT

CDR3 length: 14
V gene: TRBV5-1
clone size: NA
J gene: TRBJ2-4
D gene: NA
CDR3 protein: CASSLGGYSPIQYF
CDR3 DNA: TGCGCCAGCAGCTTGGGAGGTTACTCACCCATTCAGTACTTC

CDR3 length: 14
V gene: TRBV2
clone size: NA
J gene: TRBJ2-2
D gene: NA
CDR3 protein: CASSPTRSTGELFF
CDR3 DNA: TGTGCCAGCAGTCCCACTCGTAGCACCGGGGAGCTGTTTTTT

CDR3 length: 11
V gene: TRBV29-1
clone size: NA
J gene: TRBJ2-1
D gene: NA
CDR3 protein: CSVERGNEQFF
CDR3 DNA: TGCAGCGTTGAGAGGGGCAATGAGCAGTTCTTC

CDR3 length: 16
V gene: TRBV4-1
clone size: once
J gene: TRBJ1-1
D gene: NA
CDR3 protein: CASSQKSGGQNTEAFF
CDR3 DNA: TGCGCCAGCAGCCAGAAGTCGGGGGGCCAGAACACTGAAGCTTTCTTT

CDR3 length: 15
V gene: TRBV6-5
clone size: NA
J gene: TRBJ1-3
D gene: NA
CDR3 protein: CASSYSINSGNTIYF
CDR3 DNA: TGTGCCAGCAGTTACTCGATTAACTCTGGAAACACCATATATTTT

CDR3 length: 12
V gene: TRBV30
clone size: NA
J gene: TRBJ2-7
D gene: NA
CDR3 protein: CAWSPSSYEQYF
CDR3 DNA: TGTGCCTGGAGCCCTAGCAGCTACGAGCAGTACTTC

CDR3 length: 13
V gene: TRBV7-2
clone size: NA
J gene: TRBJ2-5
D gene: NA
CDR3 protein: CASSLGVQETQYF
CDR3 DNA: TGTGCCAGCAGCTTAGGAGTCCAAGAGACCCAGTACTTC

CDR3 length: 14
V gene: TRBV2
clone size: NA
J gene: TRBJ1-1
D gene: TRBD1
CDR3 protein: CASSRGQGNAEAFF
CDR3 DNA: TGTGCCAGCAGTCGGGGACAGGGGAATGCTGAAGCTTTCTTT

CDR3 length: 14
V gene: TRBV6-5
clone size: NA
J gene: TRBJ1-2
D gene: NA
CDR3 protein: CASSYRGADYGYTF
CDR3 DNA: TGTGCCAGCAGTTACCGGGGGGCTGACTATGGCTACACCTTC

CDR3 length: 15
V gene: TRBV5-1
clone size: NA
J gene: TRBJ2-3
D gene: NA
CDR3 protein: CASSQYRDLSDTQYF
CDR3 DNA: TGCGCCAGCAGCCAGTACCGGGACTTATCGGATACGCAGTATTTT

CDR3 length: 15
V gene: TRBV9
clone size: NA
J gene: TRBJ2-5
D gene: NA
CDR3 protein: CASSVWMGQQETQYF
CDR3 DNA: TGTGCCAGCAGCGTATGGATGGGACAACAAGAGACCCAGTACTTC

CDR3 length: 15
V gene: TRBV11-2
clone size: NA
J gene: TRBJ2-3
D gene: NA
CDR3 protein: CASSPPGRGPDTQYF
CDR3 DNA: TGTGCCAGCAGCCCCCCCGGCCGAGGGCCAGATACGCAGTATTTT

CDR3 length: 13
V gene: TRBV4-1
clone size: many
J gene: TRBJ2-1
D gene: NA
CDR3 protein: CASSQEGNLVGFF
CDR3 DNA: TGCGCCAGCAGCCAAGAAGGGAACCTCGTAGGATTCTTC

CDR3 length: 14
V gene: TRBV27
clone size: NA
J gene: TRBJ1-6
D gene: NA
CDR3 protein: CASSLEQDNSPLHF
CDR3 DNA: TGTGCCAGCAGTTTAGAACAGGATAATTCACCCCTCCACTTT

CDR3 length: 14
V gene: TRBV11-2
clone size: NA
J gene: TRBJ2-1
D gene: NA
CDR3 protein: CASRPPQGVDEQFF
CDR3 DNA: TGTGCCAGCCGACCCCCACAGGGTGTAGATGAGCAGTTCTTC

CDR3 length: 13
V gene: TRBV6-1
clone size: NA
J gene: TRBJ2-7
D gene: NA
CDR3 protein: CASRARGRDEQYF
CDR3 DNA: TGTGCCAGCAGGGCGAGGGGCCGCGACGAGCAGTACTTC

CDR3 length: 13
V gene: TRBV30
clone size: NA
J gene: TRBJ2-3
D gene: NA
CDR3 protein: CAWREGAGDTQYF
CDR3 DNA: TGTGCCTGGAGAGAGGGCGCTGGAGATACGCAGTATTTT

CDR3 length: 16
V gene: TRBV11-1
clone size: NA
J gene: TRBJ1-1
D gene: NA
CDR3 protein: CASSLDRGSGNTEAFF
CDR3 DNA: TGTGCCAGCAGCTTAGACCGGGGTTCGGGGAACACTGAAGCTTTCTTT

CDR3 length: 17
V gene: TRBV19
clone size: NA
J gene: TRBJ1-5
D gene: NA
CDR3 protein: CASSISLGAVANQPQHF
CDR3 DNA: TGTGCCAGTAGTATTTCCCTGGGGGCGGTAGCCAATCAGCCCCAGCATTTT

CDR3 length: 15
V gene: TRBV6-1
clone size: NA
J gene: TRBJ1-5
D gene: NA
CDR3 protein: CASMADGVSNQPQHF
CDR3 DNA: TGTGCCAGCATGGCGGACGGAGTTAGCAATCAGCCCCAGCATTTT